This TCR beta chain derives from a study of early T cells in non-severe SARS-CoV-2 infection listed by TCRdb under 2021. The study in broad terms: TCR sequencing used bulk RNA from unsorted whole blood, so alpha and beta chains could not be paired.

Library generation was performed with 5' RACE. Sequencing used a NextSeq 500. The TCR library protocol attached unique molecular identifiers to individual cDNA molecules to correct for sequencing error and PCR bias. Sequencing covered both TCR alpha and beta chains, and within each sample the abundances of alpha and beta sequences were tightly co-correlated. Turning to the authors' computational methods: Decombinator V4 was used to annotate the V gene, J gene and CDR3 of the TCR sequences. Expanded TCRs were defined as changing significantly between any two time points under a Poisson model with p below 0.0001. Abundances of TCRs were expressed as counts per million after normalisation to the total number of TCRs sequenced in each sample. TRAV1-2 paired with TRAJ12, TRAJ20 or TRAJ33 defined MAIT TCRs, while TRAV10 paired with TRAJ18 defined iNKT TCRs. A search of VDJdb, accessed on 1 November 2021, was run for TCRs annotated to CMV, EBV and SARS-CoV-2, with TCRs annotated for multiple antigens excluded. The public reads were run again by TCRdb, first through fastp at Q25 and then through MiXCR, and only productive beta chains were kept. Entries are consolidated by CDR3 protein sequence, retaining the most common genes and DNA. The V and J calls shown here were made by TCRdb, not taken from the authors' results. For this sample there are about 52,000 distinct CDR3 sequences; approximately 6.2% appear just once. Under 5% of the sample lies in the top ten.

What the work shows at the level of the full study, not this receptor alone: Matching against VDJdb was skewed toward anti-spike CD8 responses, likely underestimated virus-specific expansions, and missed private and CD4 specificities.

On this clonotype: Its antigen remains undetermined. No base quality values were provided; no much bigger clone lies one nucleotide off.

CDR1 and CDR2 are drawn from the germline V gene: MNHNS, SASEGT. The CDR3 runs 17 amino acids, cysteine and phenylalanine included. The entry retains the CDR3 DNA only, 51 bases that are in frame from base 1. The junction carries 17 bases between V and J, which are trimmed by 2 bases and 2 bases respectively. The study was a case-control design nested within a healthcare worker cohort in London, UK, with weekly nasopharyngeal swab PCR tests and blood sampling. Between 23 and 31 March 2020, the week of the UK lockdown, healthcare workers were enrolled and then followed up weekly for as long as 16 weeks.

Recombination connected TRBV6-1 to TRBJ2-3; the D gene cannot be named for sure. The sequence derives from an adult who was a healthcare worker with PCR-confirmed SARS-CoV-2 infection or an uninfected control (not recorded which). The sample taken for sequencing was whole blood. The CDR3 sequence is CASSEHTFGNPTDTQYF. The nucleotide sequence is TGTGCCAGCAGTGAACACACCTTCGGAAACCCCACAGATACGCAGTATTTT.